The 27 T cell receptor beta chains below all came from one sample that was sequenced in a study of blood T cell repertoires in COVID-19. The assay was immunoSEQ multiplex PCR, and TCRdb's table has in-frame clones only and misses some. The sample holds around 100,000 clones, 81% seen once. Source material: peripheral blood. The receptors come from a man of 80 years or more with COVID-19, enrolled during active disease.

The CDR3 here is CASSSKSYEQYF. Here the CDR3 DNA reads TGTGCCAGCAGCTCAAAATCCTACGAGCAGTACTTC. The V and J genes are TRBV7-2 and TRBJ2-7; D uncertain. The CDR3 has 12 amino acids. Germline V gives CDR1 SGHTA, CDR2 FQGNSA. V dropped 4 bases and J dropped 1 base, with 5 bases sitting between them.

V gene TRBV7-9 combines with J gene TRBJ2-3, with D hard to call. Germline CDR1 SEHNR, CDR2 FQNEAQ (reference sequence). The length of the CDR3 is 14 residues. Trimming took off 5 bases at V and 4 bases at J, with 13 bases between the two ends. The CDR3 DNA is TGTGCCAGCAGCCTCTCTACGAGCTCAGATACGCAGTATTTT. Encoded protein: CASSLSTSSDTQYF.

The rearrangement uses TRBV7-9 and TRBJ2-5; 9 positions agree with TRBD2. This CDR3 is built from 16 residues. The ends lost 5 bases at V and 5 bases at J; junction bases unmatched: 12. CDR1 and CDR2 from the germline V gene are SEHNR and FQNEAQ (reference sequence). CDR3: CASSPIAGARIETQYF. As DNA, the CDR3 is TGTGCCAGCAGCCCAATAGCGGGGGCGCGAATTGAGACCCAGTACTTC.

The rearrangement joins TRBV9 to TRBJ2-7, with a possible D match to TRBD1 (5 bases). There are 14 residues in the CDR3. Germline V gives CDR1 SGDLS, CDR2 YYNGEE. V was pared by 0 bases and J by 7 bases, with 14 bases between. The CDR3 nucleotides are TGTGCCAGCAGCGTAGCGGCCAGGGTTGGGGAGCAGTACTTC. This encodes CASSVAARVGEQYF.

V is TRBV30 and J is TRBJ1-1; D might be TRBD1 (6 bases). The V end was cut by 0 bases, the J end by 0 bases, with 17 bases between. Germline CDR1 and CDR2: GTSNPN and SVGIG (reference sequence). The CDR3 has 17 residues. CDR3 bases: TGTGCCTGGAGTGTGGTCGGGCAGGGGTTTGTGAACACTGAAGCTTTCTTT. Its protein product is CAWSVVGQGFVNTEAFF.

The chain links TRBV2 to TRBJ1-6, with a possible D match to TRBD1 (6 bases). Germline V gene sequence: CDR1 SNHLY, CDR2 FYNNEI. V lost 10 bases to trimming and J lost 9 bases, with 16 bases between them. This CDR3 comprises 13 residues. The CDR3 spells CANRQDIASPLHF. The CDR3 DNA reads TGTGCCAACCGACAGGATATTGCTTCACCCCTCCACTTT. The entire variable domain, with the rest obtained from reference TRBV2 and TRBJ1-6, is as follows: EPEVTQTPSHQVTQMGQEVILRCVPISNHLYFYWYRQILGQKVEFLVSFYNNEISEKSEIFDDQFSVERPDGSNFTLKIRSTKLEDSAMYFCANRQDIASPLHFGNGTRLTVT.

The chain uses TRBV7-9 and TRBJ2-7; TRBD1 aligns across 8 bases. Unmatched junction bases numbered 13, after V lost 5 bases and J lost 4 bases. The germline V gene encodes CDR1 SEHNR and CDR2 FQNEAQ (reference sequence). The CDR3 contains 16 residues. CDR3 coding DNA: TGTGCCAGCAGCGGAAAAGCCGGGACAGGACAGTACGAGCAGTACTTC. It translates to CASSGKAGTGQYEQYF. Based on the CDR3 plus reference TRBV7-9 and TRBJ2-7, the full variable domain is DTGVSQNPRHKITKRGQNVTFRCDPISEHNRLYWYRQTLGQGPEFLTYFQNEAQLEKSRLLSDRFSAERPKGSFSTLEIQRTEQGDSAMYLCASSGKAGTGQYEQYFGPGTRLTVT.

This chain joins TRBV29-1 and TRBJ1-1, with D tentatively TRBD1 (6 bases). The CDR3 length is 11 residues. Trimming took 7 bases from V and 3 from J, leaving 9 bases between them. CDR1 is SQVTM, CDR2 ANQGSEA, per germline. CDR3 nucleotide sequence: TGCAGCGGGGGGCAGGACACTGAAGCTTTCTTT. Protein: CSGGQDTEAFF. Complete variable domain (other parts from reference TRBV29-1 and TRBJ1-1): SAVISQKPSRDICQRGTSLTIQCQVDSQVTMMFWYRQQPGQSLTLIATANQGSEATYESGFVIDKFPISRPNLTFSTLTVSNMSPEDSSIYLCSGGQDTEAFFGQGTRLTVV.

The CDR3 DNA sequence: TGTGCCAGCTCCTGGTGGAGGAACACTGAAGCTTTCTTT. Protein: CASSWWRNTEAFF. This rearrangement joins TRBV11-2 to TRBJ1-1; no clear D gene. CDR3 length equals 13 residues. V dropped 8 bases and J dropped 1 base, with 11 bases sitting between them. Germline-derived CDR1 and CDR2 are SGHAT and FQNNGV.

This sequence joins TRBV3-1 (or the pseudogene TRBV3-2) and TRBJ1-6; a weak D match, TRBD1 (5 bases). The CDR3 totals 13 residues. The V gene lost 1 base and the J gene lost 7 bases, with 5 bases spanning the gap. Germline lookup yields CDR1 LGHDT and CDR2 YNNKEL (reference sequence). For the CDR3, the DNA is TGTGCCAGCAGCCAAGGACAGAATTCACCCCTCCACTTT. It is translated as CASSQGQNSPLHF.

This chain connects TRBV5-1 to TRBJ2-7, with 9 nucleotides matching TRBD2. Germline CDR1 and CDR2: SGHRS and YFSETQ. V was clipped by 3 bases and J by 1 base; unmatched bases: 5. This CDR3 spans 15 amino acids. The CDR3 coding sequence is TGCGCCAGCAGCTCGGGACTAGCAGAATCCTACGAGCAGTACTTC. As protein: CASSSGLAESYEQYF.

CDR3 loop: CASSSQGNTIYF. In nucleotides, the CDR3 is TGCGCCAGCAGTTCCCAGGGGAACACCATATATTTT. J is TRBJ1-3 and V is TRBV10-2; tentatively, D is TRBD1 (6 bases). The CDR3 contains 12 residues. V dropped 5 bases and J dropped 7 bases, with 9 bases sitting between them. The germline gives CDR1 WSHSY, CDR2 SAAADI.

CDR3 sequence: CASSIRDFDSYNEQFF. The CDR3 DNA is TGTGCCAGCAGCATCCGGGACTTCGACTCCTACAATGAGCAGTTCTTC. The chain is built from TRBV5-4 and TRBJ2-1, with D maybe TRBD2 (6 bases). CDR1 is SGHNT and CDR2 is YYREEE in the germline V gene (reference sequence). Trimming left V 4 bases short and J 0 bases short, with 14 bases between. The CDR3 totals 16 residues. Based on the CDR3 plus reference TRBV5-4 and TRBJ2-1, the full variable domain is ETGVTQSPTHLIKTRGQQVTLRCSSQSGHNTVSWYQQALGQGPQFIFQYYREEENGRGNFPPRFSGLQFPNYSSELNVNALELDDSALYLCASSIRDFDSYNEQFFGPGTRLTVL.

This clone was counted once. Other DNA sequences in the sample encode the same CDR3. The V call is TRBV5-1, the J call TRBJ1-2, with a tentative D call TRBD1 (6 bases). Germline loops: CDR1 SGHRS, CDR2 YFSETQ. V lost 2 bases and J 6 bases, leaving 8 bases between the germline ends. The CDR3 length is 12 residues. In DNA, the CDR3 is TGCGCCAGCAGCTTCTCAGGGGATGGCTACACCTTC. Its protein is CASSFSGDGYTF.

This sequence joins TRBV5-4 and TRBJ2-3, with 7 nucleotides matching TRBD2. Per the germline V gene, CDR1 is SGHNT and CDR2 is YYREEE (reference sequence). The CDR3 consists of 14 residues. The V and J ends lost 3 bases and 5 bases, in that order; junction bases with no gene match: 6. The CDR3 DNA reads TGTGCCAGCAGCTCTCAGGGAGGGAAAGATACGCAGTATTTT. Its translation is CASSSQGGKDTQYF.

The rearrangement joins TRBV5-1 to TRBJ2-2; 7 bases are shared with TRBD2. The V segment lost 4 bases and the J segment 5 bases; nucleotides outside the gene matches: 11. Germline assignment: CDR1 SGHRS and CDR2 YFSETQ. This CDR3 is built from 16 residues. As DNA, the CDR3 is TGCGCCAGCAGCGACGCGGGACGGGGACTAACCGGGGAGCTGTTTTTT. Translated, it gives CASSDAGRGLTGELFF.

The V and J genes are TRBV5-8 and TRBJ2-3; D possibly corresponds to TRBD2 (6 bases). This CDR3 has 16 amino acids. Trimming left V 5 bases short and J 4 bases short, with 20 bases between. The germline V gene has CDR1 SGHTS and CDR2 YDEGEE. In DNA, the CDR3 is TGTGCCAGCAGTCGTTGGGTGCGGGATGGGTCAGATACGCAGTATTTT. Residues: CASSRWVRDGSDTQYF.

This clone showed up just a few times. This chain links TRBV5-8 with TRBJ1-5; no reliable D call. The CDR3 consists of 12 residues. The V end was cut by 1 base, the J end by 6 bases, with 5 bases between. CDR1 and CDR2 (germline): SGHTS, YDEGEE. Here the CDR3 reads CASSLIGQPQHF. CDR3 sequence (DNA): TGTGCCAGCAGCTTGATCGGTCAGCCCCAGCATTTT. Together with reference TRBV5-8 and TRBJ1-5, the CDR3 gives the full variable domain: EAGVTQSPTHLIKTRGQQATLRCSPISGHTSVYWYQQALGLGLQFLLWYDEGEERNRGNFPPRFSGRQFPNYSSELNVNALELEDSALYLCASSLIGQPQHFGDGTRLSIL.

This clone was recorded once. The rearrangement uses TRBV2 and TRBJ2-7; maybe TRBD2 (6 bases). CDR1 SNHLY and CDR2 FYNNEI come from the germline V gene. V gave up 2 bases and J gave up 0 bases, with 11 bases separating them. The CDR3 has 15 amino acids. The chain's CDR3 is CASSESGGASYEQYF. CDR3 coding DNA: TGTGCCAGCAGTGAATCTGGCGGGGCCTCCTACGAGCAGTACTTC.

The chain uses TRBV19 and TRBJ2-1, with D maybe TRBD1 (5 bases). This CDR3 is built from 14 residues. Germline loops: CDR1 LNHDA, CDR2 SQIVND (reference sequence). V lost 3 bases and J lost 9, with 15 bases in between. The CDR3 sequence is CASSIGTRASEQFF. The CDR3 DNA is TGTGCCAGTAGTATTGGAACCAGGGCGAGTGAGCAGTTCTTC.

This clone appeared once. This rearrangement joins TRBV10-1 to TRBJ2-7; perhaps TRBD2 as D (7 bases). The CDR3 length is 15 residues. From germline, CDR1 is WNHNN and CDR2 SYGVQD (reference sequence). Trimming shortened V by 6 bases and J by 2 bases, and 17 bases separated the two germline ends. CDR3 protein: CASSGGNPGAYEQYF. Written as DNA, the CDR3 is TGCGCCAGCAGCGGGGGGAACCCAGGGGCCTACGAGCAGTACTTC.

The V call is TRBV9, the J call TRBJ1-5; the D gene is possibly TRBD1 (6 bases). V was cut by 4 bases and J by 5 bases, with 16 bases left in between. The CDR3 extends over 15 amino acids. Germline lookup yields CDR1 SGDLS and CDR2 YYNGEE. CDR3 sequence (DNA): TGTGCCAGCAGCACCACCGGGACACCCTATCAGCCCCAGCATTTT. Translation: CASSTTGTPYQPQHF.

The chain employs TRBV29-1 and TRBJ2-1; 8 nucleotides line up with TRBD2. CDR3 length: 15 residues. V lost 1 base to trimming and J lost 2 bases; unmatched junction nucleotides: 4. Germline V lookup: CDR1 SQVTM, CDR2 ANQGSEA. Here the CDR3 DNA reads TGCAGCGTTGAAGGCGGGAGGAGAGCCTACAATGAGCAGTTCTTC. This translates into CSVEGGRRAYNEQFF.

The chain joins TRBV5-1 to TRBJ1-5; 7 nucleotides agree with TRBD1. From germline, CDR1 is SGHRS and CDR2 YFSETQ. V lost 0 bases, J lost 2 bases, and 2 bases stayed unmatched. This CDR3 region has 15 residues. CDR3 region: CASSLGQGGNQPQHF. CDR3 bases: TGCGCCAGCAGCTTGGGACAGGGCGGCAATCAGCCCCAGCATTTT.

The rearrangement joins TRBV28 to TRBJ1-2; D might be TRBD1 (6 bases). Trimming removed 7 bases at V and 7 bases at J, with 22 bases between. Per germline, CDR1 MDHEN and CDR2 SYDVKM. The CDR3 runs to 15 residues. CDR3 DNA: TGTGCCAGCACCCAATCTAGGGGGTTTTCTGGTGGCTACACCTTC. Its translation is CASTQSRGFSGGYTF.

The chain recombines TRBV29-1 with TRBJ2-5; 10 bases are a match to TRBD1. Unmatched junction bases numbered 8, after V lost 6 bases and J lost 7 bases. CDR3 length: 13 amino acids. Germline CDR1 SQVTM, CDR2 ANQGSEA. Here the CDR3 DNA reads TGCAGCGTGTTGACAGGGGGCCGAGGGACCCAGTACTTC. It encodes CSVLTGGRGTQYF. Together with reference TRBV29-1 and TRBJ2-5, the CDR3 gives the full variable domain: SAVISQKPSRDICQRGTSLTIQCQVDSQVTMMFWYRQQPGQSLTLIATANQGSEATYESGFVIDKFPISRPNLTFSTLTVSNMSPEDSSIYLCSVLTGGRGTQYFGPGTRLLVL.

This chain uses TRBV28 with TRBJ2-3; 9 bases map to TRBD1. This CDR3 has 15 residues. J lost 3 bases, V lost 1 base, and 2 bases had no gene match. Germline loops: CDR1 MDHEN, CDR2 SYDVKM. Here the CDR3 reads CASSLSTGGTDTQYF. The CDR3, as DNA: TGTGCCAGCAGTTTATCGACAGGGGGGACAGATACGCAGTATTTT.